The clone carrying this T cell receptor (beta chain) came up a few times. Its antigen is unknown. The record originates from a study of T cell repertoires in cytomegalovirus infection. Germline V gene data show CDR1 as SGHDN and CDR2 as FVKESK. V dropped 0 bases and J dropped 4 bases, with 12 bases sitting between them. This CDR3 has 15 residues. A single record per CDR3 protein comes from TCRdb applying MiXCR to the reads. Of under 30,000 distinct CDR3 sequences in the sample, 20% to 25% are singletons; the top ten hold roughly nine tenths. The clonotype was recovered from a human donor in good health (CMV status not recorded). Some clones in this sample may be carry-over from other donors' samples. Here the sequenced sample was CD8+ T cells from cultured PBMCs, taken from culture after CMV antigen stimulation. The rearrangement joins TRBV14 to TRBJ1-1, with no clear D. The CDR3 nucleotides read TGTGCCAGCAGCCAAGATCTGGGATTGATCACTGAAGCTTTCTTT. It translates to CASSQDLGLITEAFF.